What follows describes a single TCR beta chain. Antigen specificity is unknown. Looked up from germline, CDR1 is MNHNS and CDR2 is SASEGT. The CDR3 is 14 amino acids. Trimming shortened V by 8 bases and J by 9 bases, and 22 bases separated the two germline ends. The sample belongs to a study of CD8 T cells in ankylosing spondylitis. Findings and limits, study-wide: Certain motif variants had earlier appeared in reactive arthritis synovial fluid and blood. The authors reported significant enrichment of disease-linked clones in matched ankylosing spondylitis synovial fluid.

Quantitative molecular-barcoded 5'-RACE generated the TCR beta libraries. TCRdb called the 5' RACE reads again in MiXCR, with one record for every CDR3 protein. Of some 340,000 distinct CDR3 sequences listed, 14% to 15% are singletons. This chain connects TRBV6-1 to TRBJ2-5; D is undetermined. This TCR was recovered from a male donor with ankylosing spondylitis or in good health (not recorded which). The material sequenced was blood, either unsorted or a sorted T cell fraction (not recorded which). The chain's CDR3 is CASCTRPMGAPQYF. DNA of the CDR3: TGTGCCAGCTGCACAAGACCTATGGGCGCCCCCCAGTACTTC.